The 21 T cell receptor beta chains below all came from one sample that was sequenced in a study of cytomegalovirus exposure and HLA in healthy donors. PCR primers comprised 60 Vbeta and 13 Jbeta primers. Sequencing was performed with immunoSEQ multiplex PCR; in TCRdb, only in-frame clones are kept and a portion is missing. The sample has fewer than 40,000 clones, roughly 64% seen once. Source material: PBMCs. These TCRs come from a man aged 40-55 years in good health and CMV-seropositive.

The rearrangement links TRBV5-3 to TRBJ1-2; TRBD1 aligns across 9 bases. TRBV5-3 falls under the ORF class, with uncertain function. CDR3 size: 13 residues. V trimming: 3 bases; J trimming: 8 bases; junction bases outside the gene matches: 5. The DNA for the CDR3 is TGTGCCAGAAGCTGCACAGGGGGCGACGGCTACACCTTC. Protein sequence: CARSCTGGDGYTF.

The V and J genes are TRBV6-1 and TRBJ2-2; TRBD1 is a possible D gene (7 bases). CDR3 size: 15 residues. Germline CDR1 and CDR2: MNHNS and SASEGT. Trimming pared 0 bases from V and 7 bases from J, leaving 12 bases between. This CDR3 is CASSEAEGAHGELFF. CDR3 DNA: TGTGCCAGCAGTGAAGCGGAGGGGGCGCACGGGGAGCTGTTTTTT.

This clone occurred a few times. This chain connects TRBV6-5 to TRBJ2-5; 11 nucleotides agree with TRBD2. This CDR3 has 15 amino acids. Germline values: CDR1 MNHEY, CDR2 SVGAGI. The V segment lost 6 bases and the J segment 5 bases; nucleotides outside the gene matches: 8. The CDR3 is CASRVSGGALETQYF. CDR3 coding DNA: TGTGCCAGCAGGGTTAGCGGGGGGGCACTGGAGACCCAGTACTTC.

This clone was recorded a few times. The rearrangement links TRBV30 to TRBJ2-2; 7 positions match TRBD1. The CDR3 consists of 13 residues. J was trimmed by 5 bases and V by 5 bases; bases with no gene match: 5. CDR1 and CDR2 from the germline V gene are GTSNPN and SVGIG (reference sequence). The CDR3 is CAWSGQPTGELFF. The CDR3 nucleotides are TGTGCCTGGTCGGGACAGCCAACCGGGGAGCTGTTTTTT.

V usage is TRBV29-1 and J usage is TRBJ1-1; D possibly corresponds to TRBD1 (6 bases). CDR1 and CDR2 (germline): SQVTM, ANQGSEA. Trimming stripped 7 bases from V and 8 bases from J, with 14 bases between. This CDR3 comprises 11 residues. The CDR3 loop is CSARGATEAFF. CDR3 bases: TGCAGCGCCCGGGGGGCGACCGAAGCTTTCTTT. Variable domain in full (rest from reference TRBV29-1 and TRBJ1-1): SAVISQKPSRDICQRGTSLTIQCQVDSQVTMMFWYRQQPGQSLTLIATANQGSEATYESGFVIDKFPISRPNLTFSTLTVSNMSPEDSSIYLCSARGATEAFFGQGTRLTVV.

The chain is built from TRBV5-4 and TRBJ2-7; 8 bases align to TRBD2. The junction had 11 bases not matched to a gene; V was cut back by 3 bases and J by 0 bases. Germline-derived CDR1 and CDR2 are SGHNT and YYREEE (reference sequence). The CDR3 is 17 residues long. The CDR3: CASSYTVAGRSSYEQYF. DNA of the CDR3: TGTGCCAGCAGCTACACTGTAGCGGGGAGAAGCTCCTACGAGCAGTACTTC.

The V call is TRBV6-1, the J call TRBJ1-5, with D tentatively TRBD1 (5 bases). The CDR3 length is 15 residues. From germline, CDR1 is MNHNS and CDR2 SASEGT. The ends were cut back, 5 bases at V and 1 base at J, with 12 bases in the middle. CDR3 coding DNA: TGTGCCAGCAGTACAGACAGCATAAGCAATCAGCCCCAGCATTTT. It codes for CASSTDSISNQPQHF.

CDR3 sequence (DNA): TGTGCCAGCATGGCTAGCGGGGTGCGGGAGCAGTTCTTC. Translated: CASMASGVREQFF. The chain uses TRBV6-5 and TRBJ2-1; 9 nucleotides agree with TRBD2. Trimming at V came to 7 bases and at J to 10 bases, leaving 8 bases not matched to a gene. CDR1 and CDR2 from the germline V gene are MNHEY and SVGAGI. The CDR3 length is 13 residues.

The CDR3 loop reads CASSPPTGGLSPLHF. CDR3 bases: TGTGCCAGCAGCCCGCCGACAGGTGGGCTTTCACCCCTCCACTTT. The genes are TRBV7-2 and TRBJ1-6, with D possibly being TRBD1 (6 bases). V was trimmed by 5 bases and J by 9 bases, leaving 17 bases between them. Germline loops: CDR1 SGHTA, CDR2 FQGNSA. This CDR3 contains 15 residues.

This clone was found a few times. The chain recombines TRBV7-2 with TRBJ2-4; a possible D gene is TRBD1 (6 bases). Germline V gene sequence: CDR1 SGHTA, CDR2 FQGNSA. Trimming left V 7 bases short and J 7 bases short, with 14 bases between. This CDR3 contains 13 residues. The CDR3 sequence: CASNSYRDNIQYF. The DNA for the CDR3 is TGTGCCAGCAACTCCTACAGGGATAACATTCAGTACTTC.

The chain has TRBV11-2 and TRBJ1-4; tentative D call: TRBD1 (6 bases). The CDR3 extends over 13 amino acids. V gave up 5 bases and J gave up 8 bases, with 12 bases separating them. Germline CDR1 SGHAT, CDR2 FQNNGV. CDR3 bases: TGTGCCAGCAGCCCAGGGGTACAAGAAAAACTGTTTTTT. This gives the protein CASSPGVQEKLFF. Using reference TRBV11-2 and TRBJ1-4 for the parts outside the CDR3, the full variable domain is EAGVAQSPRYKIIEKRQSVAFWCNPISGHATLYWYQQILGQGPKLLIQFQNNGVVDDSQLPKDRFSAERLKGVDSTLKIQPAKLEDSAVYLCASSPGVQEKLFFGSGTQLSVL.

This clone appeared a few times. V usage is TRBV6-5 and J usage is TRBJ2-2, with TRBD1 matching 7 bases. The germline V gene has CDR1 MNHEY and CDR2 SVGAGI. The CDR3 covers 15 residues. J was trimmed by 7 bases and V by 0 bases; bases with no gene match: 5. CDR3 region: CASSYSEGAVGELFF. In nucleotides, the CDR3 is TGTGCCAGCAGTTACTCAGAGGGGGCGGTCGGGGAGCTGTTTTTT.

The gene calls are TRBV2 and TRBJ2-5; maybe TRBD2 (6 bases). The germline gives CDR1 SNHLY, CDR2 FYNNEI. V was trimmed by 3 bases and J by 9 bases, leaving 14 bases between them. CDR3 length equals 13 residues. The CDR3 nucleotides read TGTGCCAGCAGTGAGGGGACTGCCAGGGCCCAGTACTTC. Translation gives CASSEGTARAQYF.

This chain connects TRBV27 to TRBJ2-3; 11 positions match TRBD2. Germline V gene sequence: CDR1 MNHEY, CDR2 SMNVEV (reference sequence). Trimming removed 5 bases from V and 3 bases from J; junction bases left unmatched: 4. This CDR3 is built from 15 residues. CDR3 loop: CASSPGTSGTDTQYF. The CDR3 DNA is TGTGCCAGCAGTCCCGGGACTAGCGGTACAGATACGCAGTATTTT.

This clone was counted a few times. The J gene is TRBJ1-1, the V gene TRBV10-3; D not resolved. The germline gives CDR1 ENHRY, CDR2 SYGVKD. V was trimmed by 2 bases and J by 0 bases, leaving 7 bases between them. The CDR3 contains 14 residues. CDR3 nucleotide sequence: TGTGCCATCAGTGAGCCCTCTATGAACACTGAAGCTTTCTTT. It specifies CAISEPSMNTEAFF.

The rearrangement joins TRBV11-2 to TRBJ2-5, with 7 nucleotides matching TRBD2. Germline trimming cut 5 bases from V and 2 bases from J; bases unmatched to any gene: 2. The CDR3 has 13 amino acids. The V gene's germline CDR1 is SGHAT and CDR2 FQNNGV. CDR3: CASSRSGQETQYF. CDR3 nucleotides: TGTGCCAGCAGCCGTAGCGGGCAAGAGACCCAGTACTTC. The full variable domain, with the rest looked up from reference TRBV11-2 and TRBJ2-5, is EAGVAQSPRYKIIEKRQSVAFWCNPISGHATLYWYQQILGQGPKLLIQFQNNGVVDDSQLPKDRFSAERLKGVDSTLKIQPAKLEDSAVYLCASSRSGQETQYFGPGTRLLVL.

The chain links TRBV19 to TRBJ1-5, with 7 nucleotides matching TRBD1. CDR1 LNHDA and CDR2 SQIVND come from the germline V gene (reference sequence). Germline trimming cut 7 bases from V and 2 bases from J; bases unmatched to any gene: 8. The CDR3 is made up of 15 amino acids. The CDR3 nucleotides read TGTGCCAGTACTACGGGACAGCCGGGCAATCAGCCCCAGCATTTT. This sequence encodes CASTTGQPGNQPQHF.

The V gene is TRBV6-5, the J gene TRBJ2-3, with D possibly matching TRBD2 (6 bases). Per germline, CDR1 MNHEY and CDR2 SVGAGI. This CDR3 contains 14 residues. V was pared by 6 bases and J by 2 bases, with 12 bases between. For the CDR3, the DNA is TGTGCCAGCAGAGGAGGGACGTTCACAGATACGCAGTATTTT. Residues: CASRGGTFTDTQYF.

This rearrangement joins TRBV2 to TRBJ2-5; TRBD2 is a possible D gene (5 bases). V lost 2 bases to trimming and J lost 5 bases, with 15 bases between them. Per the germline V gene, CDR1 is SNHLY and CDR2 is FYNNEI. This CDR3 has 15 amino acids. This CDR3 reads CASSEMTSGGETQYF. CDR3 sequence (DNA): TGTGCCAGCAGTGAAATGACCTCGGGCGGGGAGACCCAGTACTTC.

The V and J genes are TRBV19 and TRBJ2-7; 8 bases fit TRBD1. Germline lookup yields CDR1 LNHDA and CDR2 SQIVND (reference sequence). The CDR3 is 13 residues long. The V segment lost 5 bases and the J segment 7 bases; nucleotides outside the gene matches: 7. The CDR3 loop reads CASSPTGGNEQYF. CDR3 bases: TGTGCCAGTAGTCCCACAGGGGGTAATGAGCAGTACTTC.

The chain is built from TRBV7-8 and TRBJ1-5, with D maybe TRBD1 (5 bases). V was cut by 6 bases and J by 9 bases, with 15 bases left in between. Germline CDR1 is SGHVS and CDR2 is FQNEAQ. This CDR3 region has 13 residues. The DNA of the CDR3 is TGTGCCAGCAGTTCGACTCAGGGATCGCCCCAGCATTTT. Translation: CASSSTQGSPQHF.